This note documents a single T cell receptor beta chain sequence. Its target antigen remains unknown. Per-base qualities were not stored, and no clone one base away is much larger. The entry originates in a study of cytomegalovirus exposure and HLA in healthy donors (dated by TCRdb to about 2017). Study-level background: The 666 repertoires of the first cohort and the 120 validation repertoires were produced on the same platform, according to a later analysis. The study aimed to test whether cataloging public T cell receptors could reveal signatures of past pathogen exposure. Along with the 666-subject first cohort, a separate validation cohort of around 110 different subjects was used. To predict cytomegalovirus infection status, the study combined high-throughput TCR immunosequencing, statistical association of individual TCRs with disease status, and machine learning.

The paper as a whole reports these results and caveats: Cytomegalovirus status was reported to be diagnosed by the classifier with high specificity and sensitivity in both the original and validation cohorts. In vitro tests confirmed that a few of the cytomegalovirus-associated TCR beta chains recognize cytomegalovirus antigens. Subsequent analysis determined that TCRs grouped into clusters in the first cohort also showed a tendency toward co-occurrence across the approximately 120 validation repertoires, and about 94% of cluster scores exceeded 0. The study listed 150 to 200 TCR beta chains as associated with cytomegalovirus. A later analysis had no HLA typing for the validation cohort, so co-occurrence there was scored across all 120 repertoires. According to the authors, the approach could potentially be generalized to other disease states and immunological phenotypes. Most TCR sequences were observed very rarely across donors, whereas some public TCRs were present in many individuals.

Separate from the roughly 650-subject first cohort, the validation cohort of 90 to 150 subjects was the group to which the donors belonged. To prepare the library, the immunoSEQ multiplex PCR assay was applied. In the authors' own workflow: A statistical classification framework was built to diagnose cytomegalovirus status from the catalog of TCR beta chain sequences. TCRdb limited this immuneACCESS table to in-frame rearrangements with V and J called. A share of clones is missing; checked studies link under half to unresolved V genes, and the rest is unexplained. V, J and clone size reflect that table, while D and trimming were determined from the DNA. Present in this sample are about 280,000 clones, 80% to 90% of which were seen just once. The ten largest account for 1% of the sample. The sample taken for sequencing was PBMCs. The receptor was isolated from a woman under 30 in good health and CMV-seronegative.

The sequence in DNA is TGTGCCAGCAGTTCGCGGACTAGCTGGGCGCAGTTCTTC. Translated, it gives CASSSRTSWAQFF. The chain is encoded by TRBV27 joined to TRBJ2-1, and 8 bases in between align with TRBD2. Germline trimming: 4 bases from V, 12 bases from J; junction bases outside gene matches: 8. Taken from the germline V gene (reference sequence), the CDR1 and CDR2 loops are MNHEY and SMNVEV. Taken from cysteine to phenylalanine, the CDR3 has 13 residues. Only the CDR3 DNA stays, 39 bases, in frame from base 1.